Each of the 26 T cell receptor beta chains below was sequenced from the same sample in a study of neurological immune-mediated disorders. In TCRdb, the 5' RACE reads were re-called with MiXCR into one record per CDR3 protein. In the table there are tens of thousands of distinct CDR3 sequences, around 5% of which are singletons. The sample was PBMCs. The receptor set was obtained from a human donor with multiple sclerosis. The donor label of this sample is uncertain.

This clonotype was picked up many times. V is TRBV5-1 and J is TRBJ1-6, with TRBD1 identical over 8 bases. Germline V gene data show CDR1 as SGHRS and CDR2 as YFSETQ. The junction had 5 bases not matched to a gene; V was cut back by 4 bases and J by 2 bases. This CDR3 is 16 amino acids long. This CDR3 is CASSETQGAYNSPLHF. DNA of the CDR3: TGCGCCAGCAGCGAGACACAGGGGGCCTATAATTCACCCCTCCACTTT.

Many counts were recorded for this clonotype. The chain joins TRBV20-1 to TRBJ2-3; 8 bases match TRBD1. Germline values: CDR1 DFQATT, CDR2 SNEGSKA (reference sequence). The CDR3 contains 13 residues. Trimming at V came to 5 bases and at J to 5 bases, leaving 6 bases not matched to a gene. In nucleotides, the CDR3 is TGCAGTGCTGCGGACAGGGTTAAAGATACGCAGTATTTT. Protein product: CSAADRVKDTQYF.

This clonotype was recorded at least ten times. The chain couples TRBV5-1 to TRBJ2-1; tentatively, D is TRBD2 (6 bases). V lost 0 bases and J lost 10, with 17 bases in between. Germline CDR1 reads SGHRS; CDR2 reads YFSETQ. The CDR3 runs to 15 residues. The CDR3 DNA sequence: TGCGCCAGCAGCTTGGGAATAGCTCCGGGGGAGGAGCAGTTCTTC. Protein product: CASSLGIAPGEEQFF.

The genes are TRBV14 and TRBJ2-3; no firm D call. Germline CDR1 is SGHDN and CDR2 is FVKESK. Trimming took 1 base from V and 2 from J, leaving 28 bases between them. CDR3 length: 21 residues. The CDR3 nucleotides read TGTGCCAGCAGCCAAGGGATCACAGTGCCCAACGGCGCCGAACCCACAGATACGCAGTATTTT. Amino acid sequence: CASSQGITVPNGAEPTDTQYF.

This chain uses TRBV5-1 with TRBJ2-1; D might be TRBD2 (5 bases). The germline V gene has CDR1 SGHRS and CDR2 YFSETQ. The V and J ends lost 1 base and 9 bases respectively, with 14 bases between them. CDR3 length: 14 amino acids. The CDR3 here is CASSLNIGSGEQFF. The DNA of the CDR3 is TGCGCCAGCAGCTTGAATATTGGGAGCGGTGAGCAGTTCTTC.

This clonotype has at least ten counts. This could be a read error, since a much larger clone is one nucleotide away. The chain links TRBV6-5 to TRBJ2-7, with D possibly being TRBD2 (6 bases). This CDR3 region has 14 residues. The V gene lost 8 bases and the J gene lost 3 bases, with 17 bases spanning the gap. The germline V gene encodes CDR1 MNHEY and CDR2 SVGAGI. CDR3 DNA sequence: TGTGCCAGCGGGGACTCTCGGTGGTTCTACGAGCAGTACTTC. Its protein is CASGDSRWFYEQYF.

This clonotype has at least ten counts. The CDR3 is CASSQSGRYNQPQHF. CDR3 in DNA: TGCGCCAGCAGCCAATCCGGGAGATACAATCAGCCCCAGCATTTT. The gene calls are TRBV4-1 and TRBJ1-5; D is unclear. The CDR3 has 15 residues. V lost 2 bases, J lost 3 bases, and 11 bases lay in between. Germline values: CDR1 MGHRA, CDR2 YSYEKL.

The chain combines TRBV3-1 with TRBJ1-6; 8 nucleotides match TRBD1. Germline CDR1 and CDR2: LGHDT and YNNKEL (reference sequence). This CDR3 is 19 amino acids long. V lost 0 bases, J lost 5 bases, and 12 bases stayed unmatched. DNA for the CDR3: TGTGCCAGCAGCCAAGATAGACCCCGATCGACAGGGGATAATTCACCCCTCCACTTT. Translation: CASSQDRPRSTGDNSPLHF.

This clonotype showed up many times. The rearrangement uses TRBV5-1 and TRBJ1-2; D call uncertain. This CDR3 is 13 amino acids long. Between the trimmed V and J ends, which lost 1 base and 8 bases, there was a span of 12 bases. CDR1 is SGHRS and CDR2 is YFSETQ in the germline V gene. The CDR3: CASSLLSGGGYTF. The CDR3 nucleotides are TGCGCCAGCAGCTTGCTATCCGGCGGAGGCTACACCTTC.

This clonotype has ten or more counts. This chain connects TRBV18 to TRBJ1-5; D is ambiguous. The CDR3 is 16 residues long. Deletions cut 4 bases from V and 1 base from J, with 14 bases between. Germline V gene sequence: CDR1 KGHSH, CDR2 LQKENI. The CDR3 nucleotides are TGTGCCAGCTCACTCGAAGTCCCGGCAAGCAATCAGCCCCAGCATTTT. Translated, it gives CASSLEVPASNQPQHF.

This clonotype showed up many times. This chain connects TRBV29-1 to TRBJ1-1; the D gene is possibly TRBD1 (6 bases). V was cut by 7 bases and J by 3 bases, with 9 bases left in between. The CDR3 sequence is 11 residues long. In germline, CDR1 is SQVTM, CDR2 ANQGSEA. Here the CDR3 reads CSASGDTEAFF. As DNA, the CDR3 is TGCAGCGCCTCAGGGGACACTGAAGCTTTCTTT. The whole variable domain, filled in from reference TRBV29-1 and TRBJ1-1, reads SAVISQKPSRDICQRGTSLTIQCQVDSQVTMMFWYRQQPGQSLTLIATANQGSEATYESGFVIDKFPISRPNLTFSTLTVSNMSPEDSSIYLCSASGDTEAFFGQGTRLTVV.

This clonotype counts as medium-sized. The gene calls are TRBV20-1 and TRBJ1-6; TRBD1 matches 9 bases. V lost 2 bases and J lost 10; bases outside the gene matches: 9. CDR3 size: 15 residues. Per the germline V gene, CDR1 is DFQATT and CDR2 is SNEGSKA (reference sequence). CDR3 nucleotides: TGCAGTGCTAGACATCAGACAGGGGGAGAGTCACCCCTCCACTTT. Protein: CSARHQTGGESPLHF.

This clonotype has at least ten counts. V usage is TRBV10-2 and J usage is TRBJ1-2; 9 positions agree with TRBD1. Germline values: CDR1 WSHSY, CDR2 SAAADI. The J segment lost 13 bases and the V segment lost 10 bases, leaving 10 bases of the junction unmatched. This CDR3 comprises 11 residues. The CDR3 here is CATSGQGSVTF. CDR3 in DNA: TGCGCCACCTCGGGACAGGGATCGGTCACCTTC.

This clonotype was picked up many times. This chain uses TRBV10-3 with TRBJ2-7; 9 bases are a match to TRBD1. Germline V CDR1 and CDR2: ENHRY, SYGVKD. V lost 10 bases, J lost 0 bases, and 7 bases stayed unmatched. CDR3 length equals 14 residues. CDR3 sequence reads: CASQGTGPSYEQYF. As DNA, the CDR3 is TGTGCCAGTCAGGGGACAGGGCCCTCCTACGAGCAGTACTTC.

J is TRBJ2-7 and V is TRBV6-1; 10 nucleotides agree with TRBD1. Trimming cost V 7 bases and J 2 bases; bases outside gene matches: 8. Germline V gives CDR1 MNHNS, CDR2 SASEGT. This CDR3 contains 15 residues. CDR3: CASMPGTGVPYEQYF. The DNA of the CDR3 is TGTGCCAGCATGCCCGGGACAGGGGTTCCCTACGAGCAGTACTTC.

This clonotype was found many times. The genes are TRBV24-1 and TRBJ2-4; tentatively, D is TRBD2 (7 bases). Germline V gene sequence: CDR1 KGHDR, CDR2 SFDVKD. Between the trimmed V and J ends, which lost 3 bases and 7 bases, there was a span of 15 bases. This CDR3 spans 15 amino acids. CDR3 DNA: TGTGCCACCAGTGATACAAGGGGGGGTTTGAACATTCAGTACTTC. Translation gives CATSDTRGGLNIQYF.

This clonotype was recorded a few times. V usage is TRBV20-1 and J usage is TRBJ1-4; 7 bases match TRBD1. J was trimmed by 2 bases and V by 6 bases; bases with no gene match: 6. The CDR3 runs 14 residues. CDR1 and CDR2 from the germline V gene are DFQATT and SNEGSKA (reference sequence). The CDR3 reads CSARGGGTNEKLFF. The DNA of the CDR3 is TGCAGTGCCAGGGGGGGCGGGACTAATGAAAAACTGTTTTTT.

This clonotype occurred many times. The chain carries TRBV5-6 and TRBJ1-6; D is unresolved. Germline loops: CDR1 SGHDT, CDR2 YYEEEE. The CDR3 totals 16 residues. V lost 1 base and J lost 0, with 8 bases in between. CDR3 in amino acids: CASSLSQSSYNSPLHF. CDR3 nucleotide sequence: TGTGCCAGCAGCTTGAGTCAGAGCTCCTATAATTCACCCCTCCACTTT. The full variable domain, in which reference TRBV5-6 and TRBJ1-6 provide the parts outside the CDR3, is DAGVTQSPTHLIKTRGQQVTLRCSPKSGHDTVSWYQQALGQGPQFIFQYYEEEERQRGNFPDRFSGHQFPNYSSELNVNALLLGDSALYLCASSLSQSSYNSPLHFGNGTRLTVT.

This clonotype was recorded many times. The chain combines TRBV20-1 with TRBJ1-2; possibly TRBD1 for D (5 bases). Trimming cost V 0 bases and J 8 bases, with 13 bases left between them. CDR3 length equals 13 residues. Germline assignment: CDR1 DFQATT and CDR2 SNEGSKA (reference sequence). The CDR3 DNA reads TGCAGTGCTAGAGAACCGGGACGAGGGGGCTACACCTTC. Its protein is CSAREPGRGGYTF.

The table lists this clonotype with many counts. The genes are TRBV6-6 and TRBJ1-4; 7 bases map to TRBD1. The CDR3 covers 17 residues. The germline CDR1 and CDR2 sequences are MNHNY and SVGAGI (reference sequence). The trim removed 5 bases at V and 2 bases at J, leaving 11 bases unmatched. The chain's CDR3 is CASSQRRGMVTNEKLFF. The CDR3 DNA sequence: TGTGCCAGCAGTCAACGCAGGGGGATGGTGACTAATGAAAAACTGTTTTTT.

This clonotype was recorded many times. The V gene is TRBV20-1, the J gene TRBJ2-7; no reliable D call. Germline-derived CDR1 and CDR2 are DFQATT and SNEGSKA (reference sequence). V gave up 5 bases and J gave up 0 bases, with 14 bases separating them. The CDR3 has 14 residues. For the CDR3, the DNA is TGCAGTGCTGGCCATACACTTAGCTCCTACGAGCAGTACTTC. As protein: CSAGHTLSSYEQYF.

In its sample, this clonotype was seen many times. CDR3 in DNA: TGCAGTGCTAGAGCTGGAAGTCAGTATGGCTACACCTTC. Translated, it gives CSARAGSQYGYTF. The chain has TRBV20-1 and TRBJ1-2; D is undetermined. V was cut by 1 base and J by 5 bases, with 11 bases left in between. The CDR3 is 13 amino acids. The germline CDR1 and CDR2 sequences are DFQATT and SNEGSKA (reference sequence).

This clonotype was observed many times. The CDR3 DNA follows: TGCGCCAGCGGCCGGGATTTTGGAGAGCAGTACTTC. Translating it yields CASGRDFGEQYF. The rearrangement uses TRBV5-1 and TRBJ2-7; tentatively, D is TRBD2 (5 bases). Germline CDR1 reads SGHRS; CDR2 reads YFSETQ. Trimming pared 7 bases from V and 7 bases from J, leaving 15 bases between. The CDR3 has 12 amino acids.

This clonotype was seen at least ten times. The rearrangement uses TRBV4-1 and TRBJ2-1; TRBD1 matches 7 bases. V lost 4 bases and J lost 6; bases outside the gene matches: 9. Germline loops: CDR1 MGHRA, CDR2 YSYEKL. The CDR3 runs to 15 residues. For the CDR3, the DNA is TGCGCCAGCAGCCCCCCAGGGGGTTTTGGCAATGAGCAGTTCTTC. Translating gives CASSPPGGFGNEQFF.

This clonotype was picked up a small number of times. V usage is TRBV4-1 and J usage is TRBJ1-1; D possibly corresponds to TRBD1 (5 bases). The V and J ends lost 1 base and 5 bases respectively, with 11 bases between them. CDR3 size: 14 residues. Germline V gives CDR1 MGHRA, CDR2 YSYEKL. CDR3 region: CASSQVGLGTEAFF. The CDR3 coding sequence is TGCGCCAGCAGCCAAGTGGGGCTTGGTACTGAAGCTTTCTTT.

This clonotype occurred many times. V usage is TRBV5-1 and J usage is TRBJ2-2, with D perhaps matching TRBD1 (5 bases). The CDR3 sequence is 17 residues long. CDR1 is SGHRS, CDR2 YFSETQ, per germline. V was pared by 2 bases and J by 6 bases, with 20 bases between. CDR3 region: CASSFGPAREAAGELFF. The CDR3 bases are TGCGCCAGCAGCTTCGGGCCCGCCAGGGAAGCCGCCGGGGAGCTGTTTTTT. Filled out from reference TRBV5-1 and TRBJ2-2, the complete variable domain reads KAGVTQTPRYLIKTRGQQVTLSCSPISGHRSVSWYQQTPGQGLQFLFEYFSETQRNKGNFPGRFSGRQFSNSRSEMNVSTLELGDSALYLCASSFGPAREAAGELFFGEGSRLTVL.